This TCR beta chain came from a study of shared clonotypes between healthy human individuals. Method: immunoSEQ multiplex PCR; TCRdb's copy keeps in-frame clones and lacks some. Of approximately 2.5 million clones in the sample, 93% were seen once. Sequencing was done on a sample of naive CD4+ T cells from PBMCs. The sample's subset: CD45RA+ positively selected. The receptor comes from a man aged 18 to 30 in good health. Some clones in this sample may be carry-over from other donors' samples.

As DNA, the CDR3 is TGTGCCAGCAGGATGACCGGGACCCCACGGGGCTATGGCTACACCTTC. The encoded protein is CASRMTGTPRGYGYTF. The chain couples TRBV28 to TRBJ1-2; D might be TRBD1 (5 bases). Trimming pared 6 bases from V and 4 bases from J, leaving 21 bases between. Looked up from germline, CDR1 is MDHEN and CDR2 is SYDVKM. This CDR3 is 16 amino acids long.